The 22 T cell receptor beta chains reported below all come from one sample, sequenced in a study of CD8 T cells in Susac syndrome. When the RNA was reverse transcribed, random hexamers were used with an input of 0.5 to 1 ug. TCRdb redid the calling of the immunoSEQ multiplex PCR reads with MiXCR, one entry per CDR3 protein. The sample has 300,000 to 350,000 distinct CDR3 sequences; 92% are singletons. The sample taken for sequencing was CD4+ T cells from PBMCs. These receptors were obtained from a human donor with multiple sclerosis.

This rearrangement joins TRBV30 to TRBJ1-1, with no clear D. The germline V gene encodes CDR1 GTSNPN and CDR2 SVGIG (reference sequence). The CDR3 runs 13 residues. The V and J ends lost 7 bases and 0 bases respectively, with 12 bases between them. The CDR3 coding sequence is TGTGCCTTGCTCCAGAATATGAACACTGAAGCTTTCTTT. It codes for CALLQNMNTEAFF. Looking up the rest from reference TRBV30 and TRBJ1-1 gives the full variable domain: SQTIHQWPATLVQPVGSPLSLECTVEGTSNPNLYWYRQAAGRGLQLLFYSVGIGQISSEVPQNLSASRPQDRQFILSSKKLLLSDSGFYLCALLQNMNTEAFFGQGTRLTVV.

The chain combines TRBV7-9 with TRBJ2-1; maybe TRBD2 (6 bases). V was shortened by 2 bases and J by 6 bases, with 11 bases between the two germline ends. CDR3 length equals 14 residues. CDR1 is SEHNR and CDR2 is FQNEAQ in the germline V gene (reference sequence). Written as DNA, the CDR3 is TGTGCCAGCAGCTTAACACGGGAGCGCAATGAGCAGTTCTTC. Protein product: CASSLTRERNEQFF.

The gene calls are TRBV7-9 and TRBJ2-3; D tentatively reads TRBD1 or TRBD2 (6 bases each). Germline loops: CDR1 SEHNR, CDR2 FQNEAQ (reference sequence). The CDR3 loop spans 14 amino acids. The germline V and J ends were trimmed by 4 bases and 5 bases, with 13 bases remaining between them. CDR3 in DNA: TGTGCCAGCAGCTCCAGGACAGCGGGAGATACGCAGTATTTT. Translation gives CASSSRTAGDTQYF.

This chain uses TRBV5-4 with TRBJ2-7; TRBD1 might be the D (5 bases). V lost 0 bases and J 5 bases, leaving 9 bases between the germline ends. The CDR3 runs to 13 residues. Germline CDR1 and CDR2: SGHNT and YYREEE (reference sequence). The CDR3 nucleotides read TGTGCCAGCAGCTTGGCAGGGCAAAACGAGCAGTACTTC. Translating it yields CASSLAGQNEQYF.

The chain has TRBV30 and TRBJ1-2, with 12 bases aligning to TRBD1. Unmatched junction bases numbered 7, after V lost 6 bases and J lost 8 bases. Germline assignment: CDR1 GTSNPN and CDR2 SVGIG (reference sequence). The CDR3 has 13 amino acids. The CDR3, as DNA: TGTGCCTGTCCGGGACAGGGGGCGTCGGGCTACACCTTC. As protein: CACPGQGASGYTF.

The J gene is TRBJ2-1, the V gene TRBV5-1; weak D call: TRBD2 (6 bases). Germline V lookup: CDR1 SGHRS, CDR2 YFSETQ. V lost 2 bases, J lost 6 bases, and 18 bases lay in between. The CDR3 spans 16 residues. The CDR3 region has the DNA TGCGCCAGCAGCTTCACCGCAAATAGCGGACTCAATGAGCAGTTCTTC. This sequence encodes CASSFTANSGLNEQFF. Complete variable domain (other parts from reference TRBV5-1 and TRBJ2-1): KAGVTQTPRYLIKTRGQQVTLSCSPISGHRSVSWYQQTPGQGLQFLFEYFSETQRNKGNFPGRFSGRQFSNSRSEMNVSTLELGDSALYLCASSFTANSGLNEQFFGPGTRLTVL.

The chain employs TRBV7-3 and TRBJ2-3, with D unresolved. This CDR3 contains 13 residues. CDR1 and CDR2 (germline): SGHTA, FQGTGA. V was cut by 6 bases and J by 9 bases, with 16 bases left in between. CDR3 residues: CASSSISFGTQYF. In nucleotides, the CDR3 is TGTGCCAGCAGTTCGATCAGTTTCGGGACGCAGTATTTT.

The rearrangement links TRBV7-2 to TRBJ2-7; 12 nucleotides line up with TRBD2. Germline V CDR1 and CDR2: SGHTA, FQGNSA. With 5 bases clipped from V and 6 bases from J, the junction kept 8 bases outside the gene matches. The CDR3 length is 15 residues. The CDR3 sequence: CASSPSSGRAREQYF. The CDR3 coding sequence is TGTGCCAGCAGCCCCTCTAGCGGGAGGGCGCGCGAGCAGTACTTC.

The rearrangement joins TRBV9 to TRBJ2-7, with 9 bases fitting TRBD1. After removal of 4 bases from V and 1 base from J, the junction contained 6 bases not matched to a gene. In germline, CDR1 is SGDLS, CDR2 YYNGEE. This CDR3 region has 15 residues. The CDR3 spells CASSPLGQGSYEQYF. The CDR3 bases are TGTGCCAGCAGCCCTTTGGGACAGGGATCCTACGAGCAGTACTTC.

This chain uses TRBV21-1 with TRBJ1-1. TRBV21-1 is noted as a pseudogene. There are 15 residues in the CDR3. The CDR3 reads CASSKWGGEVTEAFF. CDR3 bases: TGTGCCAGCAGCAAATGGGGAGGGGAGGTGACTGAAGCTTTCTTT.

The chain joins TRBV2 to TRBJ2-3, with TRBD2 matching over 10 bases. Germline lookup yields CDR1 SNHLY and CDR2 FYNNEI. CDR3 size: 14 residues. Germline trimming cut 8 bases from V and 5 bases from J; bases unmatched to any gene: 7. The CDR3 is CASRLAGVQDTQYF. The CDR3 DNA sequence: TGTGCCAGCCGGCTAGCGGGAGTTCAAGATACGCAGTATTTT.

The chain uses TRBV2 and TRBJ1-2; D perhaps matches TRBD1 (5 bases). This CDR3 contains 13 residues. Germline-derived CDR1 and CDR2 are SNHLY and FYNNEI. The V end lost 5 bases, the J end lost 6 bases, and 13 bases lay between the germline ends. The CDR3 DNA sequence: TGTGCCAGCAGTCGAGGGGAATATGATGGCTACACCTTC. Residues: CASSRGEYDGYTF.

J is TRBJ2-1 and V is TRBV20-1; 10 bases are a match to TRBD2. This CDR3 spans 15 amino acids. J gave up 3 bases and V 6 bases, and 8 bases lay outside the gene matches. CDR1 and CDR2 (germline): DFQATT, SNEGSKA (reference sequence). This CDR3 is CSARSSGSSYNEQFF. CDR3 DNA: TGCAGTGCAAGATCTAGCGGGAGTAGCTACAATGAGCAGTTCTTC.

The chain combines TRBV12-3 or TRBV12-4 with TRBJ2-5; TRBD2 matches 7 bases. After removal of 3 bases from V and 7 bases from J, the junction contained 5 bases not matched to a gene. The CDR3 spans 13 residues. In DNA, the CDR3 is TGTGCCAGCAGTTTTAACTGGGGGGGGACCCAGTACTTC. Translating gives CASSFNWGGTQYF.

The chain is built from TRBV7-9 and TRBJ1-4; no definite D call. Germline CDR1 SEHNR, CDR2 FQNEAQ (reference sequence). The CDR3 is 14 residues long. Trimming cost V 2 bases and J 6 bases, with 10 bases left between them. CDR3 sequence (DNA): TGTGCCAGCAGCTTACGGATTAGCGATGAAAAACTGTTTTTT. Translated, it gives CASSLRISDEKLFF.

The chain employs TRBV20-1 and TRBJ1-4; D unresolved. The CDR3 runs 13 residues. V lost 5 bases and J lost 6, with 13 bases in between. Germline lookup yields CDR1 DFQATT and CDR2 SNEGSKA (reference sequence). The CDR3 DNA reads TGCAGTGCTCGCAGTACCGGGCATGAAAAACTGTTTTTT. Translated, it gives CSARSTGHEKLFF.

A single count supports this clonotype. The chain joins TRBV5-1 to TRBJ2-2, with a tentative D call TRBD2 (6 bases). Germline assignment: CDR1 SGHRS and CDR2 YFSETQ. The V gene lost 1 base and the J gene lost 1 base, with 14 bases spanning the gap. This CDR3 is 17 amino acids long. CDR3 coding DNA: TGCGCCAGCAGCTTGACCCCGGCCGGGAGGAACACCGGGGAGCTGTTTTTT. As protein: CASSLTPAGRNTGELFF.

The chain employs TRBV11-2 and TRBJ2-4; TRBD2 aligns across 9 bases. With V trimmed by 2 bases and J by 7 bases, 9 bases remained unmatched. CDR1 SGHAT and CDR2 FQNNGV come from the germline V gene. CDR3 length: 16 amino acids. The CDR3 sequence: CASSLLAGGPGNIQYF. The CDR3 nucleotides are TGTGCCAGCAGCTTACTGGCGGGGGGGCCGGGGAACATTCAGTACTTC.

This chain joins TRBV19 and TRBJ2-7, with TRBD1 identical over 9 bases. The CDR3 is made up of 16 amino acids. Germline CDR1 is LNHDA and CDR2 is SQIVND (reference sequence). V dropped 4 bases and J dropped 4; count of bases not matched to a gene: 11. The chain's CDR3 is CASSNLAGQGWYEQYF. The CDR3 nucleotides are TGTGCCAGTAGTAACCTAGCTGGACAGGGGTGGTACGAGCAGTACTTC. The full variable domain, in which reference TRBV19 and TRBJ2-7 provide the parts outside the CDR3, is DGGITQSPKYLFRKEGQNVTLSCEQNLNHDAMYWYRQDPGQGLRLIYYSQIVNDFQKGDIAEGYSVSREKKESFPLTVTSAQKNPTAFYLCASSNLAGQGWYEQYFGPGTRLTVT.

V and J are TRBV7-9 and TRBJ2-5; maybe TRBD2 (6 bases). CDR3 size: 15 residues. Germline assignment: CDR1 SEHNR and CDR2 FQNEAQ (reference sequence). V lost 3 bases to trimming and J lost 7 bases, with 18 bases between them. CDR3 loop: CASSLVVGDSGTQYF. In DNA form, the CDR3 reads TGTGCCAGCAGCTTGGTTGTAGGGGACTCGGGGACCCAGTACTTC.

The CDR3 DNA reads TGCAGTGCTAGAGATGGTGGCAGCTTTAACTATGGCTACACCTTC. Translation gives CSARDGGSFNYGYTF. The chain joins TRBV20-1 to TRBJ1-2; D unresolved. V was trimmed by 0 bases and J by 1 base, leaving 12 bases between them. Looked up from germline, CDR1 is DFQATT and CDR2 is SNEGSKA (reference sequence). CDR3 length: 15 amino acids.

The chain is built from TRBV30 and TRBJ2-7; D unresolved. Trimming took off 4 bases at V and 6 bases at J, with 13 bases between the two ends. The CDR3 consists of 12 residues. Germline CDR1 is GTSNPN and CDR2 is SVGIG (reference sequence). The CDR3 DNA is TGTGCCTGGACCCCCGGACCCGCCGAGCAGTACTTC. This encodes CAWTPGPAEQYF.